This is a list of T cell receptor beta chains from one sample in a study of radiotherapy plus CTLA-4 blockade in lung cancer. Libraries were prepared by immunoSEQ multiplex PCR; TCRdb keeps only in-frame clonotypes and omits some of them. The sample lists 65,000 to 90,000 clones; roughly 84% were seen once. The sample in question was peripheral blood, obtained from a patient treated with radiotherapy plus ipilimumab. These receptors came from a human donor with non-small cell lung cancer that progressed on radiotherapy plus ipilimumab. Both conserved end residues are part of each CDR3. The D gene is left open where the match is weak. Only some rows state a clone size, as once, few, many or a class for expanded clones.

V gene,clone size,D gene,J gene,CDR3 protein,CDR3 DNA
TRBV5-6,-,-,TRBJ1-5,CASSSPRGNQPQHF,TGTGCCAGCAGCTCCCCCCGGGGCAATCAGCCCCAGCATTTT
TRBV7-9,-,TRBD1,TRBJ1-1,CASSSFTGGTEAFF,TGTGCCAGCAGCTCATTTACAGGGGGCACTGAAGCTTTCTTT
TRBV5-1,-,-,TRBJ1-1,CASSAKVENTEAFF,TGCGCCAGCAGCGCTAAGGTGGAGAACACTGAAGCTTTCTTT
TRBV25-1,-,-,TRBJ1-1,CASSYRDSAAFF,TGTGCCAGCAGTTACAGGGACTCCGCAGCTTTCTTT
TRBV4-1,-,-,TRBJ1-1,CASSQDKPGGTFF,TGCGCCAGCAGCCAAGATAAGCCCGGGGGAACTTTCTTT
TRBV11-2,-,-,TRBJ2-2,CASSLDTGELFF,TGTGCCAGCAGCTTAGACACCGGGGAGCTGTTTTTT
TRBV28,-,TRBD2,TRBJ2-5,CASSFSGLAEGETQYF,TGTGCCAGCAGTTTTTCTGGACTAGCGGAGGGGGAGACCCAGTACTTC
TRBV6-6,-,-,TRBJ1-2,CASSYLGLGGYTF,TGTGCCAGCAGTTACTTGGGACTCGGTGGCTACACCTTC
TRBV7-9,-,-,TRBJ2-2,CASSLDVSSRELFF,TGTGCCAGCAGCTTAGATGTATCCTCGAGGGAGCTGTTTTTT
TRBV15,once,-,TRBJ1-1,CATSRDLTESAFF,TGTGCCACCAGCAGAGATTTGACAGAATCAGCTTTCTTT
TRBV27,once,-,TRBJ2-2,CASSLFSANTGELFF,TGTGCCAGCAGTTTATTTTCAGCGAACACCGGGGAGCTGTTTTTT
TRBV12-5,-,-,TRBJ2-5,CASGFSMAETQYF,TGTGCTAGTGGTTTCTCGATGGCGGAGACCCAGTACTTC
TRBV6-5,-,-,TRBJ1-4,CASSPSLTTNEKLFF,TGTGCCAGCAGTCCTAGTTTGACAACTAATGAAAAACTGTTTTTT
TRBV28,-,-,TRBJ2-7,CASIDGTYEQYF,TGTGCCAGCATTGACGGAACCTACGAGCAGTACTTC
TRBV30,-,-,TRBJ2-3,CAWSGESRLADTQYF,TGTGCCTGGAGTGGGGAATCGAGGTTGGCAGATACGCAGTATTTT
TRBV11-3,-,-,TRBJ1-1,CASSLDLSGTEAFF,TGTGCCAGCAGCTTAGATCTCAGTGGGACTGAAGCTTTCTTT
TRBV28,-,TRBD1,TRBJ2-4,CASSSSGGGDIQYF,TGTGCCAGCAGTTCGTCAGGGGGTGGGGACATTCAGTACTTC
TRBV21-1,-,-,TRBJ2-3,CASSKVTPGTSGSTSTDTQYF,TGTGCCAGCAGCAAAGTAACCCCCGGGACTAGCGGGAGCACTAGCACAGATACGCAGTATTTT
TRBV5-6,-,-,TRBJ1-1,CASSQGLASARAFF,TGTGCCAGCAGCCAAGGTTTGGCATCAGCGAGAGCTTTCTTT
TRBV19,-,TRBD1,TRBJ1-5,CASSPRDRGYQPQHF,TGTGCCAGTAGTCCTCGGGACAGGGGTTATCAGCCCCAGCATTTT
TRBV19,-,-,TRBJ1-1,CASIPWGYGDTEAFF,TGTGCCAGTATCCCATGGGGGTACGGGGACACTGAAGCTTTCTTT
TRBV7-9,few,-,TRBJ1-4,CASSLSQTTNEKLFF,TGTGCCAGCAGCTTAAGCCAGACAACTAATGAAAAACTGTTTTTT
TRBV18,-,-,TRBJ1-5,CASSPQGTGQPQHF,TGTGCCAGCTCACCACAGGGGACCGGGCAGCCCCAGCATTTT
TRBV6-5,-,-,TRBJ2-3,CASSFGTDRTDTQYF,TGTGCCAGCAGTTTCGGGACGGACCGCACAGATACGCAGTATTTT
TRBV19,-,-,TRBJ2-2,CASSIAGAHTGELFF,TGTGCCAGTAGTATAGCAGGGGCGCACACCGGGGAGCTGTTTTTT
TRBV19,-,TRBD2,TRBJ2-1,CASKSSGGSSSYNEQFF,TGTGCCAGTAAGTCTAGCGGGGGATCAAGCTCCTACAATGAGCAGTTCTTC
TRBV28,-,-,TRBJ1-2,CASSSRQVNYGYTF,TGTGCCAGCAGTTCACGACAAGTTAACTATGGCTACACCTTC
TRBV5-4,-,-,TRBJ1-4,CASSLGEANEKLFF,TGTGCCAGCAGCTTGGGGGAGGCTAATGAAAAACTGTTTTTT
TRBV27,-,-,TRBJ1-5,CASSFGGNQPQHF,TGTGCCAGCAGTTTTGGTGGCAATCAGCCCCAGCATTTT
TRBV28,-,-,TRBJ2-1,CASSSPDTSSSYNEQFF,TGTGCCAGCAGTTCTCCCGACACCTCGAGCTCCTACAATGAGCAGTTCTTC
TRBV5-4,-,-,TRBJ1-1,CASSRYGEAFF,TGTGCCAGCAGCCGATACGGTGAAGCTTTCTTT
TRBV2,-,TRBD1,TRBJ1-2,CASTGQGAYGYTF,TGTGCCAGCACTGGACAGGGGGCCTATGGCTACACCTTC
TRBV11-2,-,-,TRBJ1-2,CASSLGQNYGYTF,TGTGCCAGCAGCTTAGGACAGAACTATGGCTACACCTTC
TRBV27,-,TRBD2,TRBJ2-3,CASSSLRLAGGPRSTDTQYF,TGTGCCAGCAGTTCCTTGAGACTAGCGGGAGGGCCTCGCAGCACAGATACGCAGTATTTT
TRBV18,-,-,TRBJ1-5,CASSPTGRSNQPQHF,TGTGCCAGCTCACCAACAGGCAGGTCCAATCAGCCCCAGCATTTT
TRBV10-1,-,-,TRBJ2-3,CASSDISAGPDTQYF,TGCGCCAGCAGTGACATCAGTGCAGGGCCAGATACGCAGTATTTT
TRBV30,-,-,TRBJ2-5,CAWSVIGEETQYF,TGTGCCTGGAGTGTAATAGGGGAGGAGACCCAGTACTTC
TRBV5-4,-,-,TRBJ1-5,CASSFQGLAQPQHF,TGTGCCAGCAGCTTTCAGGGATTGGCACAGCCCCAGCATTTT
TRBV7-3,-,TRBD1,TRBJ2-7,CASLGTGSPNSAEQYF,TGTGCCAGCCTCGGGACAGGGTCTCCCAATTCGGCGGAGCAGTACTTC
TRBV28,-,TRBD1,TRBJ1-2,CASSYQGVGNYGYTF,TGTGCCAGCAGTTACCAGGGGGTGGGTAACTATGGCTACACCTTC
TRBV6-5,-,TRBD1,TRBJ1-1,CASRGTGRDEAFF,TGTGCCAGCAGGGGGACAGGTAGAGATGAAGCTTTCTTT
TRBV18,-,-,TRBJ2-1,CASSPDRGEQFF,TGTGCCAGCTCACCAGATCGAGGTGAGCAGTTCTTC
TRBV5-1,-,-,TRBJ1-1,CASVPRQGGFGAFF,TGCGCCAGCGTCCCCAGGCAGGGAGGGTTTGGAGCTTTCTTT
TRBV9,-,TRBD1,TRBJ1-1,CASSPGTGVYTEAFF,TGTGCCAGCAGCCCGGGGACAGGGGTATACACTGAAGCTTTCTTT
TRBV9,-,TRBD1,TRBJ2-1,CASSTQGHGSYNEQFF,TGTGCCAGCAGCACACAGGGGCATGGCTCCTACAATGAGCAGTTCTTC
TRBV5-6,few,-,TRBJ1-3,CASSFRGPSGNTIYF,TGTGCCAGCAGCTTCAGGGGACCCTCTGGAAACACCATATATTTT
TRBV18,-,TRBD2,TRBJ2-1,CASSPGTSGGQFF,TGTGCCAGCTCACCCGGGACTAGCGGGGGGCAGTTCTTC
TRBV28,few,-,TRBJ2-2,CASQRNTGELFF,TGTGCCAGCCAACGAAACACCGGGGAGCTGTTTTTT
TRBV6-1,-,TRBD2,TRBJ2-7,CASSGLTSGSSYEQYF,TGTGCCAGCAGTGGCCTAACTAGCGGGAGCTCCTACGAGCAGTACTTC
TRBV18,-,TRBD2,TRBJ2-1,CAARLGGVNEQFF,TGTGCCGCCCGACTGGGGGGGGTCAATGAGCAGTTCTTC
TRBV5-1,-,-,TRBJ2-1,CASSLDLRGEQFF,TGCGCCAGCAGCCTAGACTTACGCGGTGAGCAGTTCTTC
TRBV2,-,-,TRBJ1-1,CASSEASFDTEAFF,TGTGCCAGCAGTGAAGCAAGTTTTGATACTGAAGCTTTCTTT
TRBV2,-,-,TRBJ1-5,CASSSTLDQPQHF,TGTGCCAGCAGTTCCACTCTGGATCAGCCCCAGCATTTT
TRBV19,-,-,TRBJ2-5,CASSIFEGETQYF,TGTGCCAGTAGTATATTTGAGGGAGAGACCCAGTACTTC
TRBV5-6,-,-,TRBJ1-2,CASSLPGNYGYTF,TGTGCCAGCAGCTTGCCTGGGAACTATGGCTACACCTTC
TRBV5-1,-,-,TRBJ2-3,CASSPGASADTDTQYF,TGCGCCAGCAGCCCTGGTGCTAGCGCGGACACAGATACGCAGTATTTT
TRBV10-1,-,TRBD1,TRBJ1-2,CASSPDRGFGYTF,TGCGCCAGCAGTCCGGACAGGGGCTTCGGCTACACCTTC